The present TCR beta chain was sequenced within a study of CD8 T cells in ankylosing spondylitis. Regarding the study as a whole: Reported data indicate significant enrichment of disease-linked clones within matched ankylosing spondylitis synovial fluid.

Libraries of TCR beta came from quantitative 5'-RACE with molecular barcodes. TCRdb itself ran the 5' RACE reads through MiXCR, one entry per CDR3 protein. The sample lists 250,000 or so distinct CDR3 sequences; roughly 25% were seen once. This CDR3 is built from 13 residues. The germline V and J ends were trimmed by 7 bases and 2 bases, with 14 bases remaining between them. Per germline, CDR1 DFQATT and CDR2 SNEGSKA (reference sequence). This clonotype has just a few counts. Its matching antigen is unknown. The source of this sequence is a male donor with ankylosing spondylitis or in good health (not recorded which). The specimen sequenced was blood, either unsorted or a sorted T cell fraction (not recorded which). V is TRBV20-1 and J is TRBJ1-2; maybe TRBD1 (6 bases). In DNA, the CDR3 is TGCAGTGTTCGCCAGGGGCTCAACTATGGCTACACCTTC. Amino acids: CSVRQGLNYGYTF.